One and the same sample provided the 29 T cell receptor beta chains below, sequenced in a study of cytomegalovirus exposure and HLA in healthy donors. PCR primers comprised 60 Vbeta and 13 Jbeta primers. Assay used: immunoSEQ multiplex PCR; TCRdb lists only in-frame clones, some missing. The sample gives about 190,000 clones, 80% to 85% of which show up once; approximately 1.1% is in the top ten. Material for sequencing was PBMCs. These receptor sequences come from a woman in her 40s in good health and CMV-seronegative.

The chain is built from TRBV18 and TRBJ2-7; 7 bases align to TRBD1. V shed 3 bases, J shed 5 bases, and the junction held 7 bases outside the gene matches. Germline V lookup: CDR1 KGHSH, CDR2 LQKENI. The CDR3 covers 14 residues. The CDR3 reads CASSPATTGHEQYV. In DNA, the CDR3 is TGTGCCAGCTCACCCGCAACGACAGGGCACGAGCAGTACGTC.

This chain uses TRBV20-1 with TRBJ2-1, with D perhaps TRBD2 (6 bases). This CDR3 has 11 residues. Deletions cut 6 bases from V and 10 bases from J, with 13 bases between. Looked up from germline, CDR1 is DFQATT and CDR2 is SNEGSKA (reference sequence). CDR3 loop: CSATTSYEQFF. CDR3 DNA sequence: TGCAGTGCCACGACTAGTTACGAGCAGTTCTTC.

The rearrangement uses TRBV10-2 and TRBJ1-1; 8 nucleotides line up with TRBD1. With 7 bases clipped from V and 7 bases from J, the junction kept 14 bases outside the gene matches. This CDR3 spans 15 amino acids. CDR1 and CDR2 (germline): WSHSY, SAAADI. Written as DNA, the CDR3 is TGCGCCAGCACCCAACCCCGGACAGGGAGTGATGAAGCTTTCTTT. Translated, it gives CASTQPRTGSDEAFF.

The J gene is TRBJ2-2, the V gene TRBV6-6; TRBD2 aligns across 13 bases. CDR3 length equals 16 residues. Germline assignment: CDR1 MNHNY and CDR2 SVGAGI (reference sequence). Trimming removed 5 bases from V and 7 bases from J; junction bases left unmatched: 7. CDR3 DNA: TGTGCCAGCAGTAATGGACTAGCGGGAGTTGACGGGGAGCTGTTTTTT. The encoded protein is CASSNGLAGVDGELFF.

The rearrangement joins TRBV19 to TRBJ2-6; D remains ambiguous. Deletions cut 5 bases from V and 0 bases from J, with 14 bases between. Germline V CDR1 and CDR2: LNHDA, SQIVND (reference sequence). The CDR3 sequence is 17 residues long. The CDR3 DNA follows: TGTGCCAGTAGTGCTTCTCCAGGAAGCTCTGGGGCCAACGTCCTGACTTTC. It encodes CASSASPGSSGANVLTF.

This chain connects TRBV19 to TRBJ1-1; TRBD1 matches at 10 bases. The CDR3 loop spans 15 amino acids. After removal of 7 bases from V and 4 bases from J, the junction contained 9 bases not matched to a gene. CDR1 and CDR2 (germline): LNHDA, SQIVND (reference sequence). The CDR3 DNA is TGTGCCAGTATCTTACCGGGACAGGGGCCCACTGAAGCTTTCTTT. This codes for CASILPGQGPTEAFF.

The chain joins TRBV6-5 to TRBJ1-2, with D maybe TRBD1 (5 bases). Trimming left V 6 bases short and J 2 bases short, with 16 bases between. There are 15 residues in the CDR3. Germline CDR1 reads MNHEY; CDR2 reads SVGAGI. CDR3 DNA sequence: TGTGCCAGCAGAAGGGGTGACAGTCCAAACTATGGCTACACCTTC. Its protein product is CASRRGDSPNYGYTF.

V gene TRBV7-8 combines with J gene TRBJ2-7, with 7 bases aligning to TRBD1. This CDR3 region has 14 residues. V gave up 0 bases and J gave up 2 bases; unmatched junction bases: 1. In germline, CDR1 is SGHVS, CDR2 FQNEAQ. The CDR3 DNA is TGTGCCAGCAGCTTAGCGGGGACAGCCTACGAGCAGTACTTC. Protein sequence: CASSLAGTAYEQYF.

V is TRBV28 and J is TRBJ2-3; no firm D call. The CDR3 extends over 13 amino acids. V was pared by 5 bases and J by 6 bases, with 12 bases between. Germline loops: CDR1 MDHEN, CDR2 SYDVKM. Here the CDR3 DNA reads TGTGCCAGCAGTATTCCTCCTTTGGATACGCAGTATTTT. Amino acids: CASSIPPLDTQYF.

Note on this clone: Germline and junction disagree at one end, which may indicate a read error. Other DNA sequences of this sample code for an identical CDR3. The CDR3 region has the DNA TGTGCCAGTATGGGGAGGGTGGGATATAGCAATCAGCCCCAGCACTTT. Its protein is CASMGRVGYSNQPQHF. The gene calls are TRBV19 and TRBJ1-5, with D unresolved. The CDR3 has 16 amino acids. CDR1 and CDR2 (germline): LNHDA, SQIVND (reference sequence).

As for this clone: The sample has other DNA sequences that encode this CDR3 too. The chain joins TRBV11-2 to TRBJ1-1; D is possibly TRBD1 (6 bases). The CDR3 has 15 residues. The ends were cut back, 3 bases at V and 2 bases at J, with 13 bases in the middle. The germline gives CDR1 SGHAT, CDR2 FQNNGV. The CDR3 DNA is TGTGCCAGCAGCTTGCTGACAGGATCCAACACTGAAGCTTTCTTT. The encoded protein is CASSLLTGSNTEAFF.

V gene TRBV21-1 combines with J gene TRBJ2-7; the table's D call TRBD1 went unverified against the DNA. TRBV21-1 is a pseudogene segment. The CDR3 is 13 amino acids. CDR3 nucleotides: TGTGCCAGAGACAGGGGGCGTAAGAACGAGCAGTACTTC. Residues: CARDRGRKNEQYF.

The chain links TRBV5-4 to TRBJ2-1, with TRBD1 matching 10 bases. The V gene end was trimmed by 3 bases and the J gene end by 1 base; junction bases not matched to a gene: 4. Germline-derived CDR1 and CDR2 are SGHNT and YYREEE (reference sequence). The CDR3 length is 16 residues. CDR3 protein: CASSSGQGSSYNEQFF. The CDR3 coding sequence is TGTGCCAGCAGCTCGGGACAGGGGAGTTCCTACAATGAGCAGTTCTTC.

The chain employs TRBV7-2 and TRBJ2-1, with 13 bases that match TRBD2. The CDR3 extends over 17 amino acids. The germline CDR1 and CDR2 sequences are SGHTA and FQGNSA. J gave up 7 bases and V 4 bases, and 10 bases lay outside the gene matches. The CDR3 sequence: CASSWAGTSGMGNEQFF. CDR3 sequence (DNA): TGTGCCAGCAGCTGGGCAGGGACTAGCGGGATGGGTAATGAGCAGTTCTTC.

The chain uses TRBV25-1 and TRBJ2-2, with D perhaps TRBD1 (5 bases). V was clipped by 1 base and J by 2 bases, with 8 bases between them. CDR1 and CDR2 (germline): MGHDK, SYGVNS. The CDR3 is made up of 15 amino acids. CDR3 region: CASSESRVNTGELFF. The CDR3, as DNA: TGTGCCAGCAGTGAATCCAGGGTCAACACCGGGGAGCTGTTTTTT.

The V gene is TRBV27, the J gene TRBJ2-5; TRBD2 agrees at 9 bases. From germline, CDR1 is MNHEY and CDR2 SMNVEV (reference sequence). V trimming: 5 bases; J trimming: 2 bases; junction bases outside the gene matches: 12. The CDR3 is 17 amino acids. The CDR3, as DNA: TGTGCCAGCAGTCCTCCTAGCGGGACCGACCAGCAAGAGACCCAGTACTTC. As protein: CASSPPSGTDQQETQYF.

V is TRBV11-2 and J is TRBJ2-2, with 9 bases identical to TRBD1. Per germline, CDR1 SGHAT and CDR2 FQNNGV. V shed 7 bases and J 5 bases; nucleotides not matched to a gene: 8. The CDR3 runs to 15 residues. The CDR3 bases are TGTGCCAGCACCTTGAGGACAGGGGAAACCGGGGAGCTGTTTTTT. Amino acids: CASTLRTGETGELFF.

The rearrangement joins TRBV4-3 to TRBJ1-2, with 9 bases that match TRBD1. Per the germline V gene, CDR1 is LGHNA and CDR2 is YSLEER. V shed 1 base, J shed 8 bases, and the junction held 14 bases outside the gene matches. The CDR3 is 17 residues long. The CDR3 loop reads CASSQGIGGQGIGGYTF. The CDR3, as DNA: TGCGCCAGCAGCCAAGGAATAGGGGGACAGGGAATCGGCGGCTACACCTTC.

CDR3 loop: CASSVWVGTNYGYTF. The CDR3 DNA reads as TGTGCCAGCAGTGTTTGGGTAGGGACAAACTATGGCTACACCTTC. The chain uses TRBV6-1 and TRBJ1-2; TRBD1 might be the D (6 bases). The CDR3 contains 15 residues. V lost 4 bases and J 2 bases, leaving 14 bases between the germline ends. The germline CDR1 and CDR2 sequences are MNHNS and SASEGT.

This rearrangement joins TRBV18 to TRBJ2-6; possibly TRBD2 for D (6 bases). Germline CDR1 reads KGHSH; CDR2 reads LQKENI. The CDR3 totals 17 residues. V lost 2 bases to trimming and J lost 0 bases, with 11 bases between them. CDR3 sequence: CASSPSAGSSGANVLTF. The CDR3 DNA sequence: TGTGCCAGCTCACCAAGTGCCGGGAGCTCTGGGGCCAACGTCCTGACTTTC. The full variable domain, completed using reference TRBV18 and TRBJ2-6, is NAGVMQNPRHLVRRRGQEARLRCSPMKGHSHVYWYRQLPEEGLKFMVYLQKENIIDESGMPKERFSAEFPKEGPSILRIQQVVRGDSAAYFCASSPSAGSSGANVLTFGAGSRLTVL.

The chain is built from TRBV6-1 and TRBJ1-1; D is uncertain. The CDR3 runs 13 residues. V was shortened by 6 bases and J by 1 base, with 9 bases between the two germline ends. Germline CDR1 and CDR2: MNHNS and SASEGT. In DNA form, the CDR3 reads TGTGCCAGCAGCGACACGGAGAACACTGAAGCTTTCTTT. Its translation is CASSDTENTEAFF.

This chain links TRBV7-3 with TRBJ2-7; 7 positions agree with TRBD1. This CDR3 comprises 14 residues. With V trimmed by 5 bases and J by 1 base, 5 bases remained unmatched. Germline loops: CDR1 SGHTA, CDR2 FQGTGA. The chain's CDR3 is CASSPGDRSYEQYF. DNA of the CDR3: TGTGCCAGCAGCCCCGGGGACAGATCCTACGAGCAGTACTTC.

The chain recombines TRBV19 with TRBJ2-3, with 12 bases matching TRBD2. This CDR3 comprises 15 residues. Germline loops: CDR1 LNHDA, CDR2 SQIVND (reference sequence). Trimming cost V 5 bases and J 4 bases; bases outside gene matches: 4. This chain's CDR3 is CASSASGRAPDTQYF. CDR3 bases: TGTGCCAGTAGTGCTAGCGGGAGGGCCCCAGATACGCAGTATTTT.

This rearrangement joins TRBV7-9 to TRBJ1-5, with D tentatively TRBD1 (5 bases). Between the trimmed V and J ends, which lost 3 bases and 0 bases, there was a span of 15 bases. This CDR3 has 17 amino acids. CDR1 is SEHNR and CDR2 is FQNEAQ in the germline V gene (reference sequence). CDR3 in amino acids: CASSLRRVFYSNQPQHF. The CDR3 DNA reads TGTGCCAGCAGCTTGCGCAGGGTATTTTATAGCAATCAGCCCCAGCATTTT.

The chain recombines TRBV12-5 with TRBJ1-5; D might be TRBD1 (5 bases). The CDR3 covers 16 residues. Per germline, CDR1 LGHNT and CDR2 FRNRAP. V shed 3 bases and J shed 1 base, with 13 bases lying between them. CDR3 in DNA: TGTGCTAGTGGTTTAGGGGTCGTAGGGAGCAATCAGCCCCAGCATTTT. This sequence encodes CASGLGVVGSNQPQHF.

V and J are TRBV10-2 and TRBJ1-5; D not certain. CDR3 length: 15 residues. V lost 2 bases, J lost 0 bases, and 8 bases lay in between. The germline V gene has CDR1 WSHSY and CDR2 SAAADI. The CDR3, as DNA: TGCGCCAGCAGTGAGCACTCCTATAGCAATCAGCCCCAGCATTTT. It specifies CASSEHSYSNQPQHF.

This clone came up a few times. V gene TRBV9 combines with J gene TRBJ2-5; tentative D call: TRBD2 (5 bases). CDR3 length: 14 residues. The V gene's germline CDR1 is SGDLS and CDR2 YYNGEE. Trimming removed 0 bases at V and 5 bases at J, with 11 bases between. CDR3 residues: CASSVAGISETQYF. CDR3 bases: TGTGCCAGCAGCGTAGCGGGAATATCGGAGACCCAGTACTTC.

Here the CDR3 reads CSGATGIGDTEAFF. CDR3 sequence (DNA): TGCAGCGGTGCGACAGGGATTGGGGATACTGAAGCTTTCTTT. The chain joins TRBV29-1 to TRBJ1-1; the match to TRBD1 covers 7 bases. Germline CDR1 SQVTM, CDR2 ANQGSEA. The CDR3 contains 14 residues. The junction had 13 bases not matched to a gene; V was cut back by 7 bases and J by 5 bases.

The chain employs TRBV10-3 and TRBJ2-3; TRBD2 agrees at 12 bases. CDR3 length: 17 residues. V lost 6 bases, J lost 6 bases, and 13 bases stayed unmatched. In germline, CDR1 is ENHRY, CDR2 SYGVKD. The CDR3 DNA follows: TGTGCCATCAGGGCTTCTAGCGGGAGGGCGAAGGCGGATACGCAGTATTTT. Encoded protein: CAIRASSGRAKADTQYF.